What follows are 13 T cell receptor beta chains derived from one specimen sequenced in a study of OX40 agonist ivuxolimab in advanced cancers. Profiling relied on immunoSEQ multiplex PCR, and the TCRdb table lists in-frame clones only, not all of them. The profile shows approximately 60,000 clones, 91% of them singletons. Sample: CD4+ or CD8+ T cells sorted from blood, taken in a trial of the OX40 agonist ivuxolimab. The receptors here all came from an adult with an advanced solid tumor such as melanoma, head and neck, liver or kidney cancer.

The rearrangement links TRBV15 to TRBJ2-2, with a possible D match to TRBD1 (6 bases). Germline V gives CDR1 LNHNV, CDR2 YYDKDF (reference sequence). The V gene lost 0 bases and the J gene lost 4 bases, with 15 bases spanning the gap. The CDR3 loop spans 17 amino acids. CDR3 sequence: CATSRDRGSIGTGELFF. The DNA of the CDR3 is TGTGCCACCAGCAGAGATAGGGGGAGCATTGGCACCGGGGAGCTGTTTTTT.

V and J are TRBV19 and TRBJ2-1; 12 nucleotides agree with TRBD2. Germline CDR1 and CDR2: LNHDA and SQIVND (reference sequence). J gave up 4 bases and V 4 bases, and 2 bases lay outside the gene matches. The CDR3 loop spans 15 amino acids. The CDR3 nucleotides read TGTGCCAGTAGTAGGACTAGCGGGACTTACAATGAGCAGTTCTTC. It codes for CASSRTSGTYNEQFF.

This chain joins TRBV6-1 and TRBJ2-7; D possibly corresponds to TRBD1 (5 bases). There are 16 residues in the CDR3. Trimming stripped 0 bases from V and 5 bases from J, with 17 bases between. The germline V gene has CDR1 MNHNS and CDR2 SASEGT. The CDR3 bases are TGTGCCAGCAGTGAAGCGCTCGGTCAGGGCATGAACGAGCAGTACTTC. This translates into CASSEALGQGMNEQYF.

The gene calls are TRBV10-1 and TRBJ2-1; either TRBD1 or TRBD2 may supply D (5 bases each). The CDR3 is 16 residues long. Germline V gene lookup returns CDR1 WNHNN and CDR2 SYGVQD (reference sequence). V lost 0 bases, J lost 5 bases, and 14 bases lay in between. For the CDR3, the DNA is TGCGCCAGCAGTGAGTCGACTTGGGGGAACGACAATGAGCAGTTCTTC. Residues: CASSESTWGNDNEQFF.

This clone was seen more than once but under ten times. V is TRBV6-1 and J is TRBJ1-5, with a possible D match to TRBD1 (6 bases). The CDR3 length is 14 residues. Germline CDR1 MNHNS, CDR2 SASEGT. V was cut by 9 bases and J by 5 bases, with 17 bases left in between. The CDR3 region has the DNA TGTGCCAGTACTAACAGGGTTTGGGATCAGCCCCAGCATTTT. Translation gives CASTNRVWDQPQHF.

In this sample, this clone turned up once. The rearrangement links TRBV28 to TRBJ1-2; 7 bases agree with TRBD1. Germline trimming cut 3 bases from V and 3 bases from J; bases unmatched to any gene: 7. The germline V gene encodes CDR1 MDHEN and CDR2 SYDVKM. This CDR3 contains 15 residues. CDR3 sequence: CASSFRGRVDYGYTF. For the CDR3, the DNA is TGTGCCAGCAGTTTTAGGGGGCGGGTCGACTATGGCTACACCTTC.

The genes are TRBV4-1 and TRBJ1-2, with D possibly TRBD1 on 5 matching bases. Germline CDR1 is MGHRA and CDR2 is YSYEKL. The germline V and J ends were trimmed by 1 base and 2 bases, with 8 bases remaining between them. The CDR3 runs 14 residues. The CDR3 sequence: CASSQGGGNYGYTF. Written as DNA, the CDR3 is TGCGCCAGCAGCCAAGGTGGGGGGAACTATGGCTACACCTTC.

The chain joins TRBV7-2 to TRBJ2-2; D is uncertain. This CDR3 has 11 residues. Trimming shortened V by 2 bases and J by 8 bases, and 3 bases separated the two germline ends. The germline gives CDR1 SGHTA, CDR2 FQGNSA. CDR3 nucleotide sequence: TGTGCCAGCAGCTTATGGGGGGAGCTGTTTTTT. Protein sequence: CASSLWGELFF.

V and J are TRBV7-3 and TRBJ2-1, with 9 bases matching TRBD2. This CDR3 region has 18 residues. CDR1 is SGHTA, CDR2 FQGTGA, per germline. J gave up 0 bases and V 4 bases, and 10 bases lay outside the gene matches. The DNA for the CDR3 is TGTGCCAGCAGCTCCCCGACTAGCGGCCATAGCTCCTACAATGAGCAGTTCTTC. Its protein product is CASSSPTSGHSSYNEQFF.

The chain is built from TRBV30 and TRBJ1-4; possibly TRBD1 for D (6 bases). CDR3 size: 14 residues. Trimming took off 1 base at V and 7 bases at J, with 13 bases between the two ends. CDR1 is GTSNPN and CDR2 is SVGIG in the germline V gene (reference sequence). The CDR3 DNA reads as TGTGCCTGGAGTGGAGGGGGGGGAGGTGAAAAACTGTTTTTT. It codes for CAWSGGGGGEKLFF.

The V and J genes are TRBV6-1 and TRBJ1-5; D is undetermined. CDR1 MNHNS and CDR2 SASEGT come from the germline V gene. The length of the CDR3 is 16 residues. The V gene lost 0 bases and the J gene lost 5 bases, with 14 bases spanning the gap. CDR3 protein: CASSEAGGNRYQPQHF. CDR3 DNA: TGTGCCAGCAGTGAAGCCGGCGGCAACAGATATCAGCCCCAGCATTTT.

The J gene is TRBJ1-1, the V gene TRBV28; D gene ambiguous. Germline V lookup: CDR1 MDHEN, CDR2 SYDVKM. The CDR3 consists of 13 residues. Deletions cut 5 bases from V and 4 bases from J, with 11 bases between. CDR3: CASSLRLGTEAFF. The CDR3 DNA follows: TGTGCCAGCAGTCTCAGACTGGGCACTGAAGCTTTCTTT. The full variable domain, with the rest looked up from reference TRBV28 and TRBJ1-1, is DVKVTQSSRYLVKRTGEKVFLECVQDMDHENMFWYRQDPGLGLRLIYFSYDVKMKEKGDIPEGYSVSREKKERFSLILESASTNQTSMYLCASSLRLGTEAFFGQGTRLTVV.

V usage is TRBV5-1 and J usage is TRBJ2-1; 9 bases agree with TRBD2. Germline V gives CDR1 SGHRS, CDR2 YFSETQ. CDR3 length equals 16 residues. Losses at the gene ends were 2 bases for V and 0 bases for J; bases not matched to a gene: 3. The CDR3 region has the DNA TGCGCCAGCAGCTTTAATAGCGGGAGCTCCTACAATGAGCAGTTCTTC. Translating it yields CASSFNSGSSYNEQFF.